These 19 T cell receptor beta chains were all obtained from the same sample, sequenced in a study of blood T cell repertoires in COVID-19 (dated by TCRdb to 2020 to 2022). Preparation of the library involved the immunoSEQ multiplex PCR assay. TCRdb mirrors the immuneACCESS table, restricted to in-frame sequences. Some clones are absent from its copies; in checked studies, under half trace to an unresolved V gene, and the reason for the others is unknown. The sample data list about 83,000 clones, and roughly 87% of these were observed just once. The biggest ten clones account for roughly 5.7% of the sample. The sample comprised peripheral blood. The receptor set was obtained from a man aged 55 to 70 with acute or convalescent COVID-19.

This clone was observed once. The rearrangement links TRBV19 to TRBJ2-3; 7 positions match TRBD1. Losses at the gene ends were 4 bases for V and 11 bases for J; bases not matched to a gene: 6. Germline CDR1 and CDR2: LNHDA and SQIVND (reference sequence). This CDR3 contains 12 residues. CDR3 bases: TGTGCCAGTAGTAACCGACAGGGCCTGCAGTATTTT. Protein product: CASSNRQGLQYF.

V is TRBV29-1 and J is TRBJ1-2, with 9 bases aligning to TRBD1. After removal of 8 bases from V and 0 bases from J, the junction contained 10 bases not matched to a gene. The length of the CDR3 is 15 residues. CDR1 SQVTM and CDR2 ANQGSEA come from the germline V gene. CDR3 in DNA: TGCAGCACCCGGACAGGGGACCCAGCTAACTATGGCTACACCTTC. Translation gives CSTRTGDPANYGYTF.

V gene TRBV5-1 combines with J gene TRBJ1-4; weak D call: TRBD1 (6 bases). CDR1 is SGHRS, CDR2 YFSETQ, per germline. Trimming pared 2 bases from V and 8 bases from J, leaving 16 bases between. CDR3 length equals 15 residues. Here the CDR3 DNA reads TGCGCCAGCAGCTTAACAGGGAAGGATCCCGAAAAACTGTTTTTT. This sequence encodes CASSLTGKDPEKLFF. Using reference TRBV5-1 and TRBJ1-4 for the parts outside the CDR3, the full variable domain is KAGVTQTPRYLIKTRGQQVTLSCSPISGHRSVSWYQQTPGQGLQFLFEYFSETQRNKGNFPGRFSGRQFSNSRSEMNVSTLELGDSALYLCASSLTGKDPEKLFFGSGTQLSVL.

The chain combines TRBV11-2 with TRBJ2-5; 8 bases align to TRBD2. Trimming cost V 4 bases and J 3 bases; bases outside gene matches: 7. This CDR3 is built from 15 residues. Germline CDR1 reads SGHAT; CDR2 reads FQNNGV. CDR3 residues: CASSSYGGAKETQYF. Here the CDR3 DNA reads TGTGCCAGCAGCTCTTACGGGGGGGCTAAAGAGACCCAGTACTTC. The full variable domain, its missing parts supplied by reference TRBV11-2 and TRBJ2-5, is EAGVAQSPRYKIIEKRQSVAFWCNPISGHATLYWYQQILGQGPKLLIQFQNNGVVDDSQLPKDRFSAERLKGVDSTLKIQPAKLEDSAVYLCASSSYGGAKETQYFGPGTRLLVL.

DNA of the CDR3: TGTGCCTGGAGTTTCACCGGACAGGGGAACACTGAAGCTTTCTTT. Translating it yields CAWSFTGQGNTEAFF. The chain is built from TRBV30 and TRBJ1-1, with 8 bases lining up with TRBD1. The CDR3 totals 15 residues. V lost 2 bases and J lost 1; bases outside the gene matches: 6. CDR1 and CDR2 from the germline V gene are GTSNPN and SVGIG (reference sequence).

This clone was observed once. The chain uses TRBV7-2 and TRBJ2-5, with 9 nucleotides matching TRBD2. The V gene's germline CDR1 is SGHTA and CDR2 FQGNSA. The CDR3 runs to 16 residues. The ends lost 4 bases at V and 2 bases at J; junction bases unmatched: 8. This CDR3 is CASSWVAGALQETQYF. The CDR3 DNA sequence: TGTGCCAGCAGCTGGGTAGCGGGGGCTCTACAAGAGACCCAGTACTTC.

This clone was recorded once. The chain uses TRBV19 and TRBJ2-1; TRBD1 matches 12 bases. Germline values: CDR1 LNHDA, CDR2 SQIVND (reference sequence). V was pared by 8 bases and J by 1 base, with 6 bases of the junction left unmatched. This CDR3 contains 16 residues. The CDR3 is CASGTGGAGSYNEQFF. For the CDR3, the DNA is TGTGCCAGTGGGACAGGGGGCGCTGGTTCCTACAATGAGCAGTTCTTC.

The V gene is TRBV2, the J gene TRBJ1-2; TRBD1 matches 10 bases. The CDR3 spans 16 residues. Germline CDR1 reads SNHLY; CDR2 reads FYNNEI. Trimming at V came to 6 bases and at J to 0 bases, leaving 7 bases not matched to a gene. In DNA form, the CDR3 reads TGTGCCAGCAGAAAGGGACAGGGGATATCTAACTATGGCTACACCTTC. Translation: CASRKGQGISNYGYTF.

The chain employs TRBV5-8 and TRBJ2-5; D is possibly TRBD1 (5 bases). In germline, CDR1 is SGHTS, CDR2 YDEGEE. V gave up 4 bases and J gave up 2 bases, with 6 bases separating them. This CDR3 is built from 12 residues. The CDR3 here is CASSRQQETQYF. Written as DNA, the CDR3 is TGTGCCAGCAGCCGACAGCAAGAGACCCAGTACTTC.

The chain joins TRBV12-3 or TRBV12-4 to TRBJ1-2, with TRBD1 identical over 8 bases. Germline trimming cut 6 bases from V and 5 bases from J; bases unmatched to any gene: 2. The CDR3 spans 12 residues. The CDR3 sequence is CASSRTGYGYTF. In DNA, the CDR3 is TGTGCCAGCAGCCGGACAGGGTATGGCTACACCTTC.

In its sample, this clone was seen a few times. This chain links TRBV5-1 with TRBJ1-2; D perhaps matches TRBD1 (5 bases). Looked up from germline, CDR1 is SGHRS and CDR2 is YFSETQ. The CDR3 is made up of 14 amino acids. V was shortened by 8 bases and J by 2 bases, with 16 bases between the two germline ends. CDR3 DNA: TGCGCCAGGATGGACAACCGCCCAAACTATGGCTACACCTTC. Encoded protein: CARMDNRPNYGYTF. Variable domain in full (rest from reference TRBV5-1 and TRBJ1-2): KAGVTQTPRYLIKTRGQQVTLSCSPISGHRSVSWYQQTPGQGLQFLFEYFSETQRNKGNFPGRFSGRQFSNSRSEMNVSTLELGDSALYLCARMDNRPNYGYTFGSGTRLTVV.

CDR3 residues: CASTLNGGSYGYTF. The DNA for the CDR3 is TGTGCCAGCACCCTCAACGGGGGGAGCTATGGCTACACCTTC. The V gene is TRBV25-1, the J gene TRBJ1-2; TRBD1 might be the D (5 bases). The CDR3 is made up of 14 amino acids. The V gene's germline CDR1 is MGHDK and CDR2 SYGVNS. V was cut by 7 bases and J by 4 bases, with 16 bases left in between.

The V and J genes are TRBV27 and TRBJ2-1; 9 bases fit TRBD1. The CDR3 consists of 15 residues. Germline trimming cut 6 bases from V and 3 bases from J; bases unmatched to any gene: 6. Germline CDR1 is MNHEY and CDR2 is SMNVEV (reference sequence). The CDR3 DNA reads TGTGCCAGCAGAACACAGGGGGCTTACTACAATGAGCAGTTCTTC. This gives the protein CASRTQGAYYNEQFF.

V gene TRBV7-9 combines with J gene TRBJ1-4; unclear D gene. The CDR3 totals 14 residues. Trimming took off 5 bases at V and 8 bases at J, with 15 bases between the two ends. Germline CDR1 SEHNR, CDR2 FQNEAQ (reference sequence). CDR3 in DNA: TGTGCCAGCAGCCCTGGGGAGGGAGGAGAAAAACTGTTTTTT. Translation gives CASSPGEGGEKLFF.

The V call is TRBV11-2, the J call TRBJ2-3; the D gene is possibly TRBD1 (5 bases). In germline, CDR1 is SGHAT, CDR2 FQNNGV. V was pared by 5 bases and J by 2 bases, with 14 bases between. CDR3 length: 15 amino acids. The CDR3 protein is CASSVQGPPTDTQYF. The CDR3 DNA is TGTGCCAGCAGCGTCCAGGGCCCGCCCACAGATACGCAGTATTTT.

This chain uses TRBV24-1 with TRBJ1-5, with D possibly TRBD1 on 6 matching bases. V shed 3 bases and J shed 7 bases, with 21 bases lying between them. This CDR3 is built from 17 residues. CDR1 is KGHDR and CDR2 is SFDVKD in the germline V gene. As DNA, the CDR3 is TGTGCCACCAGTGATACCTCCGGTCAGGGGCCAGGACAGCCCCAGCATTTT. It is translated as CATSDTSGQGPGQPQHF.

This chain joins TRBV6-5 and TRBJ2-3; 8 bases map to TRBD1. V trimming: 8 bases; J trimming: 4 bases; junction bases outside the gene matches: 11. This CDR3 region has 15 residues. CDR1 is MNHEY and CDR2 is SVGAGI in the germline V gene. CDR3: CASGGQGRTADTQYF. In DNA, the CDR3 is TGTGCCAGCGGAGGACAGGGTCGAACTGCAGATACGCAGTATTTT.

This clone was seen a handful of times. The chain links TRBV2 to TRBJ1-2; 7 nucleotides agree with TRBD1. Germline V gene lookup returns CDR1 SNHLY and CDR2 FYNNEI. With V trimmed by 3 bases and J by 4 bases, 8 bases remained unmatched. The CDR3 runs to 15 residues. The CDR3 DNA follows: TGTGCCAGCAGTGAGCTCAGGGGGTTTGGCTATGGCTACACCTTC. Translating gives CASSELRGFGYGYTF. The full variable domain, its missing parts supplied by reference TRBV2 and TRBJ1-2, is EPEVTQTPSHQVTQMGQEVILRCVPISNHLYFYWYRQILGQKVEFLVSFYNNEISEKSEIFDDQFSVERPDGSNFTLKIRSTKLEDSAMYFCASSELRGFGYGYTFGSGTRLTVV.

The chain has TRBV24-1 and TRBJ2-2, with D hard to call. The CDR3 runs to 14 residues. The ends were cut back, 2 bases at V and 3 bases at J, with 6 bases in the middle. The germline V gene encodes CDR1 KGHDR and CDR2 SFDVKD. The CDR3 region has the DNA TGTGCCACCAGTGATTCCCCAGACACCGGGGAGCTGTTTTTT. This sequence encodes CATSDSPDTGELFF.